These T cell receptor beta chains were read from a single sample in a study of OX40 agonist ivuxolimab in advanced cancers. The protocol was immunoSEQ multiplex PCR, while the TCRdb copy is restricted to in-frame clones and leaves out a portion. The profile shows under 110,000 clones, over 75% of them singletons. Sequencing used CD4+ or CD8+ T cells sorted from blood, obtained in a trial of the OX40 agonist ivuxolimab. These receptors originate from an adult with an advanced solid tumor such as melanoma, head and neck, liver or kidney cancer. Each CDR3 is given with its conserved first and last residue. Each record gives: clone size, D gene, V gene, J gene, CDR3 protein, CDR3 DNA. D genes are given only for firm matches. Rows may omit the clone size; those that give it use once, few, many or a size class.

abundance: NA
d_gene: NA
v_gene: TRBV9
j_gene: TRBJ1-6
CDR3aa: CASSGATYNSPLHF
CDR3nt: TGTGCCAGCAGCGGGGCCACATATAATTCACCCCTCCACTTT

abundance: NA
d_gene: NA
v_gene: TRBV10-3
j_gene: TRBJ2-1
CDR3aa: CAISGGRENEQFF
CDR3nt: TGTGCCATCAGTGGGGGGCGCGAAAATGAGCAGTTCTTC

abundance: once
d_gene: NA
v_gene: TRBV5-1
j_gene: TRBJ1-1
CDR3aa: CASSLTIRDAAFF
CDR3nt: TGCGCCAGCAGCTTAACGATCCGGGACGCGGCTTTCTTT

abundance: NA
d_gene: NA
v_gene: TRBV6-5
j_gene: TRBJ2-7
CDR3aa: CASTSRRLSYEQYF
CDR3nt: TGTGCCAGCACCTCTAGGAGGCTCTCCTACGAGCAGTACTTC

abundance: NA
d_gene: TRBD1
v_gene: TRBV29-1
j_gene: TRBJ1-2
CDR3aa: CSVGQGGGYTF
CDR3nt: TGCAGCGTCGGACAGGGGGGAGGCTACACCTTC

abundance: NA
d_gene: TRBD2
v_gene: TRBV7-8
j_gene: TRBJ2-7
CDR3aa: CASSLGTSDYEQYF
CDR3nt: TGTGCCAGCAGCTTGGGGACTAGCGACTACGAGCAGTACTTC

abundance: NA
d_gene: TRBD2
v_gene: TRBV28
j_gene: TRBJ2-7
CDR3aa: CASSRLAGVYEQYF
CDR3nt: TGTGCCAGCAGTAGGCTAGCGGGAGTGTACGAGCAGTACTTC

abundance: NA
d_gene: TRBD1
v_gene: TRBV4-2
j_gene: TRBJ2-7
CDR3aa: CASSRQTGTEDEQYF
CDR3nt: TGTGCCAGCAGCCGGCAAACCGGGACAGAAGACGAGCAGTACTTC

abundance: NA
d_gene: TRBD1
v_gene: TRBV5-1
j_gene: TRBJ1-2
CDR3aa: CASSLVQGEGAHYGYTF
CDR3nt: TGCGCCAGCAGCTTGGTACAGGGTGAGGGGGCCCACTATGGCTACACCTTC

abundance: NA
d_gene: NA
v_gene: TRBV29-1
j_gene: TRBJ1-2
CDR3aa: CSGVGQGTYGYTF
CDR3nt: TGCAGCGGGGTGGGGCAGGGGACCTATGGCTACACCTTC

abundance: NA
d_gene: NA
v_gene: TRBV7-6
j_gene: TRBJ2-3
CDR3aa: CASSLARGTDTQYF
CDR3nt: TGTGCCAGCAGCTTAGCAAGGGGCACAGATACGCAGTATTTT

abundance: NA
d_gene: NA
v_gene: TRBV21-1
j_gene: TRBJ1-2
CDR3aa: CASIIPGQGNYGYTF
CDR3nt: TGTGCCAGCATAATTCCGGGACAGGGGAACTATGGCTACACCTTC

abundance: NA
d_gene: NA
v_gene: TRBV10-3
j_gene: TRBJ2-5
CDR3aa: CAISESRGAKETQYF
CDR3nt: TGTGCCATCAGTGAGTCGAGGGGGGCGAAGGAGACCCAGTACTTC

abundance: NA
d_gene: TRBD1
v_gene: TRBV10-3
j_gene: TRBJ1-4
CDR3aa: CAISQRTGLNEKLFF
CDR3nt: TGTGCCATCAGCCAGCGGACAGGGCTTAATGAAAAACTGTTTTTT